This T cell receptor (beta chain) derives from a study of blood T cell repertoires in COVID-19. Libraries were prepared by immunoSEQ multiplex PCR; TCRdb keeps only in-frame clonotypes and omits some of them. The profile shows fewer than 250,000 clones, about nine tenths of them singletons. Germline CDR1 and CDR2: MNHEY and SMNVEV (reference sequence). The CDR3 covers 13 residues. Trimming stripped 8 bases from V and 0 bases from J, with 7 bases between. The chain is built from TRBV27 and TRBJ1-4; TRBD1 might be the D (5 bases). Sequencing was performed on peripheral blood. The TCR was taken from a man aged 55 to 70 who had recovered from COVID-19. CDR3 nucleotides: TGTGCCAGCGGGGGGGCAACTAATGAAAAACTGTTTTTT. It codes for CASGGATNEKLFF.